The TCR beta chain under discussion was sequenced for a study of T cells in Graves' hyperthyroidism and ophthalmopathy. TCR beta CDR3 regions were amplified from RNA transcripts. Primed by the HTBI set, a first-round RT-PCR was run on the TCR CDR3. TCRdb ran MiXCR on the multiplex PCR reads and lists one entry per CDR3 protein. The repertoire holds 550,000 to 700,000 distinct CDR3 sequences, about 15% seen once, with around 4.5% in the top ten. The ends were cut back, 0 bases at V and 6 bases at J, with 14 bases in the middle. The CDR3 extends over 16 amino acids. This clonotype occurred many times. The sample was blood. The receptor was isolated from a woman in her thirties or forties with Graves' ophthalmopathy. The genes are TRBV12-3 or TRBV12-4 and TRBJ2-2; D is perhaps TRBD2 (5 bases). The CDR3 spells CASSLAVGAPPGELFF. CDR3 coding DNA: TGTGCCAGCAGTTTAGCTGTGGGAGCCCCCCCCGGGGAGCTGTTTTTT.